The 7 T cell receptor beta chains presented below share a single source sample, sequenced in a study of long-term antiretroviral therapy in people with HIV. With survey level as its setting, the immunoSEQ assay was v3.0. The data were produced by immunoSEQ multiplex PCR, yet TCRdb's version contains in-frame clones alone and is incomplete. The data contain around 26,000 clones, around 86% of them singletons. This material consisted of unsorted PBMCs, taken around 2.6 years after starting antiretroviral therapy. Source of these receptors: a man aged 40-50 years with HIV.

The rearrangement uses TRBV10-3 and TRBJ2-2; D perhaps matches TRBD1 (6 bases). Trimming pared 10 bases from V and 1 base from J, leaving 10 bases between. The length of the CDR3 is 13 residues. Germline CDR1 ENHRY, CDR2 SYGVKD. The CDR3 DNA reads TGTGCCAGTGGGGGACAGAACACCGGGGAGCTGTTTTTT. Encoded protein: CASGGQNTGELFF.

The rearrangement joins TRBV6-5 to TRBJ2-3, with unresolved D. The ends were cut back, 2 bases at V and 3 bases at J, with 15 bases in the middle. CDR3 length: 16 residues. Germline values: CDR1 MNHEY, CDR2 SVGAGI. DNA for the CDR3: TGTGCCAGCAGTTACGACGCGGAGTCGGTGACAGATACGCAGTATTTT. Translating it yields CASSYDAESVTDTQYF.

The rearrangement uses TRBV7-9 and TRBJ1-4; tentatively, D is TRBD1 (5 bases). V lost 1 base and J lost 7, with 13 bases in between. The germline gives CDR1 SEHNR, CDR2 FQNEAQ (reference sequence). The CDR3 is 15 amino acids. The CDR3 region is CASSLGEGIAEKLFF. The CDR3 region has the DNA TGTGCCAGCAGCTTAGGGGAGGGGATTGCTGAAAAACTGTTTTTT.

V is TRBV4-3 and J is TRBJ2-7; the D gene is possibly TRBD2 (6 bases). The CDR3 has 13 amino acids. Germline CDR1 and CDR2: LGHNA and YSLEER. V lost 0 bases and J lost 7, with 10 bases in between. CDR3: CASSQEGGAEQYF. CDR3 nucleotides: TGCGCCAGCAGCCAAGAGGGCGGGGCGGAGCAGTACTTC.

The sample holds a few counts of this clone. The V call is TRBV21-1, the J call TRBJ2-3; the table's TRBD2 call for D was not verified on the DNA. TRBV21-1 is marked as a pseudogene. The length of the CDR3 is 15 residues. The CDR3 DNA reads TGTGCCAGCAGAAGACTAGCGGGGGGAATAGATACGCAGTATTTT. The encoded protein is CASRRLAGGIDTQYF.

This clone was observed a single time. The rearrangement links TRBV5-1 to TRBJ1-1; 7 bases agree with TRBD1. CDR1 and CDR2 from the germline V gene are SGHRS and YFSETQ. V lost 2 bases to trimming and J lost 5 bases; unmatched junction nucleotides: 9. This CDR3 has 15 residues. In DNA form, the CDR3 reads TGCGCCAGCAGCTTAATTGCAGGGGGGGGTACTGAAGCTTTCTTT. It encodes CASSLIAGGGTEAFF.

This sequence joins TRBV30 and TRBJ2-2; no reliable D call. This CDR3 is built from 16 residues. Germline assignment: CDR1 GTSNPN and CDR2 SVGIG (reference sequence). V shed 2 bases and J shed 6 bases, with 19 bases lying between them. CDR3 residues: CAWSRGKTELAGELFF. CDR3 nucleotide sequence: TGTGCCTGGAGTAGAGGAAAAACCGAGTTGGCCGGGGAGCTGTTTTTT.